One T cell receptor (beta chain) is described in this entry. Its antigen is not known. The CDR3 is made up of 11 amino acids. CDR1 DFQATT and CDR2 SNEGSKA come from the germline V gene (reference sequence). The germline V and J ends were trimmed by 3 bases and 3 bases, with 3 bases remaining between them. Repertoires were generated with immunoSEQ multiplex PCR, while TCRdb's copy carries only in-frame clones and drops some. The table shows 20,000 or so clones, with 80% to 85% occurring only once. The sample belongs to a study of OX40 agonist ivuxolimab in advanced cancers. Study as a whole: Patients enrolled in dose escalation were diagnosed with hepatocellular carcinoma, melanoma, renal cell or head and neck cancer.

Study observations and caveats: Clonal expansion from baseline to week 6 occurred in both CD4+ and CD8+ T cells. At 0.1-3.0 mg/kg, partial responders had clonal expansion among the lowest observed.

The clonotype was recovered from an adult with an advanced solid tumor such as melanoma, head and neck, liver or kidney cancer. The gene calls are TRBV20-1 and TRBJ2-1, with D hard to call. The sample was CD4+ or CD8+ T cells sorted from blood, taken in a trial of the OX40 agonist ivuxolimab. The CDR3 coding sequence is TGCAGTGCTAGGAACTACAATGAGCAGTTCTTC. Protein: CSARNYNEQFF.